This entry describes one T cell receptor beta chain. Its antigen is currently not known. No much larger clonotype is one base removed from it; base qualities were not supplied. CDR1 SGHTA and CDR2 FQGNSA are derived from the germline V gene. Taken from cysteine to phenylalanine, the CDR3 has 14 residues. Only CDR3 DNA is held: 42 bases, read in frame from base 1. V is trimmed back by 8 bases and J by 4 bases, and the junction contains 6 bases that no gene match accounts for. These data belong to a study of cytomegalovirus exposure and HLA in healthy donors listed by TCRdb under 2017. Context from the whole study: In an earlier analysis of approximately 640 of the donors, 276 Gb of sequence data and 90 million to 120 million unique TCR beta sequences from 150 million to 200 million T cells were reported. Along with the roughly 700-subject first cohort, a separate validation cohort of over a hundred different subjects was used. The genetic ancestry cluster associated with self-reported Caucasian donors included about 81% of the 300 to 400 genotyped donors. Among around 400 genotyped donors of the cohort, an average of approximately 240,000 unique TCR beta nucleotide sequences were sequenced per donor, about a sixth of them non-productive. An early release that covered about 600 HLA-typed donors contained 300 to 350 gigabases of sequencing data and tens of millions of unique TCR sequences. In a later genetic analysis, genome-wide SNP genotypes for about three fifths of the 666 donors were used, and that subset was treated as a discovery cohort. Donor age, sex, ethnicity and CMV serostatus were collected together with the repertoire data. Both class I and class II loci were covered by HLA typing, at four-digit resolution. Every discovery cohort repertoire had been produced on one sequencing platform. To predict cytomegalovirus infection status, the study brought together high-throughput TCR immunosequencing, statistical association of individual TCRs with disease status, and machine learning. A later analysis re-examined previously published TCR beta repertoires from 500 to 700 donors and added high-resolution HLA genotyping to investigate patterns of TCR occurrence. A handful of DR-DQ haplotypes were handled as single units for association and clustering because linkage in the cohort was strong. Typing coverage differed by locus: A, B, C, DRB1 and DQB1 were typed in roughly 620-630 donors, DQA1 in roughly 510, DPA1 in 600 to 610, and DPB1 in roughly 450. The study aimed to test whether cataloging public T cell receptors could reveal signatures of past pathogen exposure. In the later analysis, no new phenotypic data were used to find candidate immune exposures; instead, reliance was placed on TCR beta sequences and their occurrence across donors. The study used immunosequencing to profile the T cell repertoires of 600 to 850 subjects and linked those repertoires to cytomegalovirus serostatus. In an earlier analysis of roughly 600 of the donors, high-throughput TCR beta sequencing was used to judge whether each TCR beta V gene segment behaved as functional or pseudogenic.

Overall study results and their limits: A later analysis found that HLA-associated TCR beta chains were more clonally expanded and had lower generation probabilities than equally common non-associated chains. The sequencing pipeline was judged likely to have produced a cluster of highly shared sequence variants as a technical artifact. Cytomegalovirus status was reported to be diagnosed by the classifier with high specificity and sensitivity in both the original and validation cohorts. When HLA alleles, especially DR and DQ, strongly co-occurred, attributing TCR associations to individual alleles was difficult. Broadly in line with IMGT annotations, most TCR beta V segments showed up in productive rearrangements about 87% or about 30% of the time in an earlier analysis of some 590 of the donors. In this cohort, only TCR beta chains were sequenced, and detectable features were limited by the absence of alpha or paired-chain data. Specific HLA alleles were associated with 15,000 to 20,000 TCR beta sequences at a false discovery rate of 0.05 in a later analysis. Roughly uniform sequencing depth across donors was assumed in presence/absence analyses, although this assumption may not hold. Because counts were too low, 15 or so rarely observed V segments, including chromosome 9 orphons, were excluded from the earlier analysis of several hundred of the donors. V-gene and J-gene trimming of TCR beta chains was associated with a missense DCLRE1C variant in a later genetic analysis, and the association was replicated in an independent cohort. Linkage disequilibrium might explain the correlated functional status among segregating V segments, but an unknown experimental factor could not be excluded. The authors suggested that the approach could potentially be generalized to other disease states and immunological phenotypes. In a later analysis, TCR association rates were found to vary across HLA loci, with the most associated TCRs seen for DRB1 alleles and the fewest for HLA-C alleles. The study listed 150 to 200 TCR beta chains as associated with cytomegalovirus. Because the 87-base-pair reads could not distinguish some IMGT-functional V segments, including TRBV6-2 and TRBV6-3, those segments were excluded. A later genetic analysis reported fewer N-insertions in productive TCRs among donors in an Asian-associated ancestry cluster than the roughly 690-donor mean. Immune exposure information for the cohort was limited to CMV serostatus. In a later analysis, several top co-occurrence clusters were reported to appear linked to parvovirus B19, influenza, CMV and Epstein-Barr virus. HLA typing was unavailable for some donors at each locus, so association tests used only the typed subset. Most TCR sequences were seen in very few donors, while some public TCRs were found in many individuals. A later analysis found that most CMV-associated TCR beta chains appeared HLA-restricted, with HLA associations seemingly driven largely by CMV exposure. A further reported finding was that TCR beta sequences accurately predicted the HLA-A and HLA-B alleles for most subjects in the first cohort. In vitro tests confirmed that a few of the cytomegalovirus-associated TCR beta chains recognize cytomegalovirus antigens.

The library was prepared using the immunoSEQ multiplex PCR assay. For the multiplex PCR, a mixture combining 60 forward primers for TCR Vbeta segments and 13 reverse primers for TCR Jbeta segments was used. Amplification of the CDR3 region of rearranged TCR beta genes was performed with a multiplex PCR assay on genomic DNA. On the Illumina HiSeq System, the amplified TCR beta libraries were sequenced as 87-base-pair reads. On the authors' methods: A later analysis tallied 75 million to 95 million unique TCR beta chains across the 610 or so repertoires, and approximately 11 million of those chains were shared by two or more donors. Raw reads were error-corrected and collapsed into unique sequences by a nearest-neighbor algorithm in which closely related sequences were merged to remove PCR and sequencing errors. Alignment of CDR3 sequences to IMGT reference sequences was used to assign V, D and J gene segments. For a sequence to be retained, a match of at least six nucleotides was required to both a V gene segment and a J gene segment. Rearrangements were classified as productive when the CDR3 lacked stop codons and remained in frame with V and J, and all other rearrangements were classified as non-productive. Following IMGT convention, CDR3 was defined as the stretch from the second conserved V-encoded cysteine to the conserved J-encoded phenylalanine. The earlier analysis of about 610 of the donors excluded any sequence lacking an unambiguous match to a single V gene segment. In an earlier analysis of almost 600 of the donors, a V segment was called functional when productive rearrangements were above 56.7%, and segregating when the standard deviation between donors exceeded 5%. To diagnose cytomegalovirus status from the catalog of TCR beta chain sequences, a statistical classification framework was built. In a later analysis, V and J genes were assigned by comparing TCR nucleotide sequences against IMGT/GENE-DB human TR gene sequences. The TCRdist pipeline was used in a later analysis to assign CDR3 sequences and most-parsimonious VDJ recombination scenarios. In a later analysis, every TCR beta chain was defined by the combination of its CDR3 amino acid sequence and its V-gene family, and reads without a unique V-gene family were dropped. As a way to deal with suspected cross-contamination and a sequencing artifact, a later analysis dropped 500 to 700 nucleotide sequences that were highly shared and had low generation probability. For each public chain, a later analysis derived a clonal expansion index from normalized ranks of inferred template counts within each repertoire. In a later analysis, generation probabilities were computed using a VDJ recombination model fitted to out-of-frame rearrangements, and the results were checked against IGoR. In a later analysis, TCR-TCR, TCR-HLA and TCR-CMV co-occurrence was scored with hypergeometric tests, and a repertoire-size bias correction was applied to TCR pairs. To estimate false discovery rates, a later analysis permuted the HLA or CMV assignments 20 times. In a later analysis, co-occurring TCRs were grouped with DBSCAN, and TCRdist sequence similarity was added when clustering was performed within HLA-allele-positive subsets. Repertoires with fewer than 30,000 or more than 120,000 public chains, plus five repertoires with anomalous nucleotide sharing, were excluded from co-occurrence clustering. In its TCRdb copy, this immuneACCESS table keeps in-frame sequences only and misses some clones. Where compared with another copy, unresolved V genes explain less than half of these, and the others have no known cause. For V, J and clone size, that table is used; D and trimming come from the DNA. This sample has roughly 120,000 clones in its table, and 70% to 80% of those were observed once. Of the sample, around 4.2% is held by the ten largest clones.

The cohort consisted of approximately 670 healthy bone marrow donors. At the time of sampling, every cohort member was nominally healthy, though immune exposures that went unrecorded were likely present. The donor tested CMV seropositive and was one of the 289 seropositive cohort members. Each donor provided a peripheral blood sample, and peripheral blood mononuclear cells were used for TCR beta sequencing. The Qiagen DNeasy Blood Extraction Kit was used to extract genomic DNA from the blood cell samples. This receptor was obtained from a woman between 35 and 50 years old in good health and CMV-seropositive. The V and J genes are TRBV7-2 and TRBJ1-3, with 9 bases in between that match TRBD1. The sequenced material came from PBMCs. The CDR3 has the sequence CASWAGQGGNTIYF. In nucleotides, the sequence is TGTGCCAGCTGGGCGGGACAGGGAGGAAACACCATATATTTT.